The clone carrying this TCR beta chain was detected a few times. Its cognate antigen is unknown. Every donor contributed around 10 milliliters of peripheral blood by blood draw. The data are from a study of blood T cells in healthy people across ages. Study-wide points: Researchers deemed the diversity estimates from one million T cells underestimates. There was a strong correlation between TCR beta diversity and naive T cell percentage.

Through a sample-barcoded 5' primer and a J-beta primer mix, a second PCR was run for roughly 6 to 11 cycles. Each of the cDNA molecules was tagged by a template-switch adaptor with 12 random nucleotides. Via MiXCR, TCRdb re-called the 5' RACE reads, giving one row per CDR3 protein. The table includes approximately 800,000 distinct CDR3 sequences, about 56% detected once. V shed 4 bases and J shed 0 bases, with 12 bases lying between them. The germline CDR1 and CDR2 sequences are LGHDT and YNNKEL (reference sequence). The CDR3 is made up of 15 amino acids. Sequencing was performed on blood. The receptor's source is a man aged 35 to 55 in good health. The chain recombines TRBV3-1 with TRBJ1-1; D is perhaps TRBD1 (6 bases). CDR3 residues: CASSPGGQVNTEAFF. In DNA form, the CDR3 reads TGTGCCAGCAGCCCTGGGGGACAAGTGAACACTGAAGCTTTCTTT.